The present entry profiles one T cell receptor beta chain with its context. This CDR3 has 16 amino acids. The V end was cut by 5 bases, the J end by 5 bases, with 19 bases between. The germline gives CDR1 SGHVS, CDR2 FNYEAQ. At baseline, cycle 4 day 1, and cycle 7 day 1, blood was sampled. The sample belongs to a study of OX40 agonist ivuxolimab in advanced cancers. Overall study: Patients received the agonistic anti-OX40 (CD134) antibody ivuxolimab. Partial response was recorded in three patients: one hepatocellular carcinoma and two cutaneous melanoma cases.

Assay used: immunoSEQ multiplex PCR; TCRdb lists only in-frame clones, some missing. Of about 17,000 clones in the sample, nearly 75% were seen once. The material was CD4+ or CD8+ T cells sorted from blood, obtained in a trial of the OX40 agonist ivuxolimab. This rearrangement joins TRBV7-6 to TRBJ2-1; D is possibly TRBD1 (5 bases). The clonotype originates from an adult with an advanced solid tumor such as melanoma, head and neck, liver or kidney cancer. CDR3 coding DNA: TGTGCCAGCAGCCATCCCGCCCGACAGCAAGACAATGAGCAGTTCTTC. It is translated as CASSHPARQQDNEQFF.